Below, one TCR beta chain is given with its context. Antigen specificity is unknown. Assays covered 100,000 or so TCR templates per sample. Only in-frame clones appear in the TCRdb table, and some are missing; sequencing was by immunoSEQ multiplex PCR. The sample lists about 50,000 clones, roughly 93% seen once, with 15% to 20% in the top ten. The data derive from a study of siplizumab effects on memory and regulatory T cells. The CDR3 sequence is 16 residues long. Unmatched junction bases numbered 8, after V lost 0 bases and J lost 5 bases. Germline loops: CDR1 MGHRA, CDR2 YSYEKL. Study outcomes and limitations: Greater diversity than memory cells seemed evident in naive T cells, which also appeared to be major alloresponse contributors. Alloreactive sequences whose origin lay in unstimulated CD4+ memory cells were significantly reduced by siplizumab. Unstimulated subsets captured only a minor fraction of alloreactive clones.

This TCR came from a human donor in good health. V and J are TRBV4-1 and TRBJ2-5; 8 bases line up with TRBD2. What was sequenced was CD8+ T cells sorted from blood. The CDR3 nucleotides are TGCGCCAGCAGCCAAGACGCCGGGAGGGAGTTGGAGACCCAGTACTTC. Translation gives CASSQDAGRELETQYF.